This T cell receptor beta chain was captured in a study of blood T cell repertoires in COVID-19. CDR1 is SNHLY and CDR2 is FYNNEI in the germline V gene. The CDR3 extends over 15 amino acids. The germline V and J ends were trimmed by 0 bases and 4 bases, with 7 bases remaining between them. Some clones are missing from TCRdb's copy, which holds only in-frame ones; the method was immunoSEQ multiplex PCR. Counted here are hundreds of thousands of clones, about nine tenths occurring once; the ten biggest clones make up more than 5.5%. Sequenced input: peripheral blood. The chain has TRBV2 and TRBJ1-6; D unclear. The TCR comes from a woman between 65 and 79 years old with COVID-19, enrolled during active disease. CDR3 nucleotides: TGTGCCAGCAGTGAAGCGGTTAGATATAATTCACCCCTCCACTTT. This translates into CASSEAVRYNSPLHF. Supplemented by reference TRBV2 and TRBJ1-6, the full variable domain reads EPEVTQTPSHQVTQMGQEVILRCVPISNHLYFYWYRQILGQKVEFLVSFYNNEISEKSEIFDDQFSVERPDGSNFTLKIRSTKLEDSAMYFCASSEAVRYNSPLHFGNGTRLTVT.